The entry below describes one T cell receptor beta chain. Its target is not known. This may stem from a read error, because a much larger clone lies one nucleotide away. The authors amplified TCR beta CDR3 regions, and they did so from RNA transcripts for repertoire sequencing. First-round RT-PCR with HTBI primers preceded a second-round multiplex PCR. One entry per CDR3 protein results from TCRdb running MiXCR on the multiplex PCR reads. Of hundreds of thousands of distinct CDR3 sequences listed, about 47% were seen once; the top ten hold around 43%. The sample originates from a study of Graves' ophthalmopathy and Graves' hyperthyroidism. At the level of the study: Peripheral blood sampling occurred at initial diagnosis, before any treatment.

With 10 bases removed from V and 6 bases from J, the gap between germline ends came to 18 bases. CDR1 and CDR2 (germline): ENHRY, SYGVKD. The CDR3 runs to 14 residues. Exclusion covered patients with other autoimmune diseases or uncontrolled infections (as well as pregnancy or lactation). The PBMCs were taken from roughly 10 ml of fresh peripheral blood. Study-wide results and limits: Blood also contained most of the expanded thyroid clonotypes above 0.001 frequency.

This chain joins TRBV10-3 and TRBJ2-2; TRBD2 might be the D (6 bases). This TCR derives from an adult man with Graves' ophthalmopathy. Sequencing was done on a sample of peripheral blood. CDR3 DNA sequence: TGTGCCAGCATGGTGTACGGGGAGGCCGGGGAGCTGTTTTTT. Translated, it gives CASMVYGEAGELFF.